This TCR beta chain was obtained from a study of T cell responses to AZD1222 COVID-19 vaccine. About the study: Second-dose intervals near 4 or 12 weeks were combined.

Clones were read by immunoSEQ multiplex PCR, and TCRdb kept only the in-frame ones, dropping some. The table shows 140,000 to 150,000 clones, with approximately 85% occurring only once. This clone was seen a single time. What it binds is unknown. Study results and caveats: Seropositive status at baseline applied to only a handful of AZD1222 recipients. Spike was spanned by vaccine-associated CD4 TCRs, with dominance at 160-218 and 743-854. Compared with day 0, the breadth and depth of the Spike-specific TCR repertoire rose significantly after two doses of AZD1222.

The sequence was collected from an adult in good health. The specimen comprised peripheral blood, sampled on day 0 of AZD1222 vaccination.

In nucleotides, the CDR3 is TGTGCCTGGGACAGGGGGTCGGGCTACACTGAAGCTTTCTTT. It is translated as CAWDRGSGYTEAFF. The rearrangement links TRBV30 to TRBJ1-1; 9 bases are a match to TRBD1. V dropped 5 bases and J dropped 3; count of bases not matched to a gene: 7. The V gene's germline CDR1 is GTSNPN and CDR2 SVGIG (reference sequence). The CDR3 length is 14 residues.